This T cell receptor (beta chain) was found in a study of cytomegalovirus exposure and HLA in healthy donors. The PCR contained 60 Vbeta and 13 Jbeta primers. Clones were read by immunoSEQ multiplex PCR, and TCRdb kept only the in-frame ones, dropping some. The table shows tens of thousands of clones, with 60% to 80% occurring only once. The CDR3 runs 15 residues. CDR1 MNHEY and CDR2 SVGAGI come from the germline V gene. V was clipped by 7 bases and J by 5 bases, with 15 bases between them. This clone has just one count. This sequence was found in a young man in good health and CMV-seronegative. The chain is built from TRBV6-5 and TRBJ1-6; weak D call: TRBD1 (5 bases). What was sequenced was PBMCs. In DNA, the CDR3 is TGTGCCAGCACTTTACTGGCGGGGGATAATTCACCCCTCCACTTT. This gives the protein CASTLLAGDNSPLHF.